A selection of T cell receptor beta chains follows, all from one sample in a study of T cell repertoires in cytomegalovirus infection. Antigen specificity for these receptors is unknown. TCRdb reprocessed the reads with MiXCR, giving one entry per CDR3 protein. The sample has 370,000 or so distinct CDR3 sequences; about 34% are singletons. Sequencing was performed on cultured PBMCs, taken from culture after CMV antigen stimulation. These receptors all come from a human donor in good health (CMV status not recorded). Some clones in this sample may be carry-over from other donors' samples. Both conserved end residues are part of each CDR3. The D gene is left open where the match is weak. Rows give clone size only sometimes, using once, few, many, or a class for an expanded clone.

V gene	J gene	clone size	D gene	CDR3 protein	CDR3 DNA
TRBV7-2	TRBJ2-2	NA	NA	CASSLASWGTGELFF	TGTGCCAGCAGCTTAGCCAGTTGGGGCACCGGGGAGCTGTTTTTT
TRBV19	TRBJ2-3	few	NA	CASSLGQLFADTQYF	TGTGCCAGTAGCCTAGGACAGTTATTCGCTGATACGCAGTATTTT
TRBV12-3/TRBV12-4	TRBJ1-5	NA	NA	CASRFMSNQPQHF	TGTGCCAGCAGATTTATGAGCAATCAGCCCCAGCATTTT
TRBV20-1	TRBJ1-5	NA	TRBD1	CSASNRGIANQPQHF	TGCAGTGCTAGTAACAGGGGGATCGCAAATCAGCCCCAGCATTTT
TRBV7-2	TRBJ2-7	few	NA	CASSTEGDGAYEQYF	TGTGCCAGCAGCACCGAGGGGGACGGAGCCTACGAGCAGTACTTC
TRBV7-2	TRBJ2-7	many	TRBD2	CASSLGTSGEQYF	TGTGCCAGCAGCTTAGGCACTAGCGGCGAGCAGTACTTC
TRBV15	TRBJ2-1	few	NA	CATSRESSYNEQFF	TGTGCCACCAGCCGGGAGAGCTCCTACAATGAGCAGTTCTTC
TRBV7-2	TRBJ1-1	few	TRBD1	CASSWTGGANTEAFF	TGTGCCAGCAGCTGGACAGGGGGGGCGAACACTGAAGCTTTCTTT
TRBV6-2/TRBV6-3	TRBJ2-1	NA	TRBD2	CASSSSGSGNEQFF	TGTGCCAGCAGTTCTAGCGGGAGCGGAAATGAGCAGTTCTTC
TRBV7-2	TRBJ2-1	many	TRBD2	CASSSSGNPTNEQFF	TGTGCCAGCAGCTCTAGCGGGAATCCCACCAATGAGCAGTTCTTC
TRBV12-3/TRBV12-4	TRBJ1-1	NA	TRBD1	CASSLGQGTEAFF	TGTGCCAGCAGCTTGGGACAGGGAACTGAAGCTTTCTTT
TRBV7-8	TRBJ2-1	NA	TRBD2	CASSLYQWEGTTGQFF	TGTGCCAGCAGCTTATATCAGTGGGAGGGGACTACCGGACAATTCTTC
TRBV29-1	TRBJ1-4	few	NA	CSVHLGNEKLFF	TGCAGCGTTCACTTAGGGAATGAGAAACTGTTTTTT
TRBV7-6	TRBJ2-5	few	TRBD2	CASSASGFKETQYF	TGTGCCAGCAGCGCTAGCGGGTTTAAAGAGACCCAGTACTTC
TRBV4-1	TRBJ1-2	few	NA	CASSQGQGEIYGYTF	TGCGCCAGCAGCCAAGGGCAGGGCGAAATCTATGGCTACACCTTC
TRBV12-3/TRBV12-4	TRBJ1-5	NA	NA	CASSSVGGQPQHF	TGTGCCAGCAGTTCCGTAGGGGGTCAGCCCCAGCATTTT
TRBV4-1	TRBJ2-5	few	NA	CASSRVGAPAGTQYF	TGCGCCAGCAGCCGGGTGGGGGCCCCCGCTGGGACCCAGTACTTC
TRBV7-3	TRBJ2-1	NA	NA	CASSHQKNPLHDEQFF	TGTGCCAGCAGCCATCAAAAGAACCCCCTACACGATGAGCAGTTCTTC
TRBV24-1	TRBJ1-1	NA	NA	CATSDLNSEAFF	TGTGCCACCAGTGATTTGAACTCTGAAGCTTTCTTT
TRBV11-2	TRBJ2-2	NA	NA	CASSLQRGANTGELFF	TGTGCCAGCAGCTTACAGCGTGGAGCGAACACCGGGGAGCTGTTTTTT
TRBV7-2	TRBJ1-2	few	NA	CASSLRTENYGYTF	TGTGCCAGCAGCTTAAGAACTGAAAACTATGGCTACACCTTC
TRBV7-6	TRBJ2-1	many	TRBD2	CASSLQRASGRVSYNEQFF	TGTGCCAGCAGCTTACAGAGGGCTAGCGGGAGGGTTTCCTACAATGAGCAGTTCTTC
TRBV4-1	TRBJ2-2	once	TRBD2	CASSQGSRLAGELGGELFF	TGCGCCAGCAGCCAAGGATCGAGACTAGCGGGAGAGTTAGGCGGGGAGCTGTTTTTT
TRBV2	TRBJ1-5	few	NA	CASSESGIQPQHF	TGTGCCAGCAGTGAAAGTGGGATTCAGCCCCAGCATTTT
TRBV7-9	TRBJ2-3	NA	TRBD2	CASSREGPSNTDTQYF	TGTGCCAGCAGCCGGGAGGGTCCTTCGAACACAGATACGCAGTATTTT